A single sample is the source of the 24 T cell receptor beta chains below, sequenced in a study of T cell repertoires in cytomegalovirus infection (dated by TCRdb to the late 2010s). The sequencing machine was an Illumina HiSeq 1500. Starting from the raw public reads, TCRdb applied fastp trimming at Q25, assembled clones with MiXCR and retained in-frame beta chains. Under each unique CDR3 protein, matching rows form one entry showing the most common genes and DNA. The sample table records around 530,000 distinct CDR3 sequences; 26% of these occur just once. Around 14% of the sample goes to the ten largest clones. The sequenced sample was PBMCs. Every receptor here comes from a human donor in good health (CMV status not recorded). Some clones in this sample may be carry-over from other donors' samples.

V and J are TRBV7-9 and TRBJ2-7; D gene ambiguous. The CDR3 runs 15 residues. Germline V gene sequence: CDR1 SEHNR, CDR2 FQNEAQ (reference sequence). Trimming stripped 2 bases from V and 3 bases from J, with 14 bases between. Here the CDR3 DNA reads TGTGCCAGCAGCTTACTGGCTACAGACAACTACGAGCAGTACTTC. It yields the protein CASSLLATDNYEQYF.

This clonotype was observed a few times. The V call is TRBV4-1, the J call TRBJ2-2; TRBD1 agrees at 9 bases. Trimming cost V 0 bases and J 6 bases; bases outside gene matches: 2. The germline V gene encodes CDR1 MGHRA and CDR2 YSYEKL. The CDR3 is 15 amino acids. CDR3 DNA: TGCGCCAGCAGCCAAGATAACAGGGGGCCCGGGGAGCTGTTTTTT. Translated: CASSQDNRGPGELFF.

The chain recombines TRBV7-9 with TRBJ2-5, with TRBD2 matching over 8 bases. This CDR3 is built from 15 residues. V lost 3 bases and J lost 8; bases outside the gene matches: 11. CDR1 is SEHNR and CDR2 is FQNEAQ in the germline V gene (reference sequence). CDR3 coding DNA: TGTGCCAGCAGCTTCTCGGGGGGGACAAGAGGAACCCAGTACTTC. Its protein product is CASSFSGGTRGTQYF.

This clonotype was detected ten times or more. This chain uses TRBV7-2 with TRBJ2-5; D call uncertain. The germline V and J ends were trimmed by 1 base and 1 base, with 7 bases remaining between them. Per the germline V gene, CDR1 is SGHTA and CDR2 is FQGNSA. The CDR3 is 14 amino acids. The DNA for the CDR3 is TGTGCCAGCAGCTTAGTTTGGACCCAAGAGACCCAGTACTTC. Its protein product is CASSLVWTQETQYF.

This clonotype turned up a few times. V gene TRBV10-3 combines with J gene TRBJ2-6; D unresolved. Trimming cost V 3 bases and J 1 base, with 13 bases left between them. Germline lookup yields CDR1 ENHRY and CDR2 SYGVKD. The CDR3 loop spans 17 amino acids. The CDR3 coding sequence is TGTGCCATCAGTGATATGGTGCTGTCTTCTGGGGCCAACGTCCTGACTTTC. It is translated as CAISDMVLSSGANVLTF.

This chain's CDR3 is CSASPQREGLGTDTQYF. The DNA for the CDR3 is TGCAGTGCTAGTCCCCAGCGGGAGGGCCTTGGCACAGATACGCAGTATTTT. This sequence joins TRBV20-1 and TRBJ2-3; TRBD2 agrees at 10 bases. V shed 3 bases, J shed 1 base, and the junction held 10 bases outside the gene matches. The CDR3 consists of 17 residues. CDR1 is DFQATT and CDR2 is SNEGSKA in the germline V gene (reference sequence).

This clonotype was seen repeatedly, ten times or more. A read error may account for a junction end that differs from germline. The J gene is TRBJ2-3, the V gene TRBV7-8, with 11 bases matching TRBD2. CDR1 and CDR2 from the germline V gene are SGHVS and FQNEAQ. The CDR3 totals 15 residues. CDR3: CASTLAGGPEDTQYF. The CDR3 region has the DNA TGTGCCAGCACCTTAGCGGGAGGGCCTGAGGATACGCAGTATTTT.

Details on this clonotype: It may be a read error: a sequence one base away is much more abundant. V gene TRBV6-5 combines with J gene TRBJ1-2; D gene uncertain. The CDR3 is 15 residues long. From germline, CDR1 is MNHEY and CDR2 SVGAGI. This CDR3 reads CDSSYSNQPNYGYTF. The DNA of the CDR3 is TGTGACAGCAGTTACTCGAACCAGCCGAACTATGGCTACACCTTC.

This clonotype was picked up many times. The chain links TRBV7-2 to TRBJ2-4, with a weak D call TRBD2 (5 bases). Germline loops: CDR1 SGHTA, CDR2 FQGNSA. Trimming left V 4 bases short and J 8 bases short, with 15 bases between. This CDR3 region has 14 residues. CDR3 sequence: CASSSGISVDIQYF. Here the CDR3 DNA reads TGTGCCAGCAGCTCCGGGATATCGGTCGACATTCAGTACTTC.

The rearrangement links TRBV4-3 to TRBJ2-2, with 8 bases that match TRBD2. Germline values: CDR1 LGHNA, CDR2 YSLEER. V was pared by 3 bases and J by 1 base, with 13 bases of the junction left unmatched. The CDR3 contains 19 residues. The CDR3 DNA follows: TGCGCCAGCAGCCAGGGTGTGCGGGAGGACATCGTGAACACCGGGGAGCTGTTTTTT. It translates to CASSQGVREDIVNTGELFF.

This clonotype was counted between two and nine times. CDR3 in DNA: TGTGCCAGCAGTCCCCGCGGAAAGTTTCTAGCGGGAGTTGACAATGAGCAGTTCTTC. Its protein is CASSPRGKFLAGVDNEQFF. This chain uses TRBV28 with TRBJ2-1; 10 positions match TRBD2. V shed 5 bases, J shed 5 bases, and the junction held 18 bases outside the gene matches. This CDR3 has 19 amino acids. Looked up from germline, CDR1 is MDHEN and CDR2 is SYDVKM.

This clonotype has only a few counts. The V call is TRBV25-1, the J call TRBJ2-5; TRBD1 matches 7 bases. Germline V lookup: CDR1 MGHDK, CDR2 SYGVNS. The CDR3 consists of 15 residues. Losses at the gene ends were 6 bases for V and 0 bases for J; bases not matched to a gene: 7. CDR3 sequence reads: CASSLEQGYQETQYF. The CDR3 region has the DNA TGTGCCAGCAGCCTTGAACAGGGGTACCAAGAGACCCAGTACTTC.

This clonotype turned up a few times. The chain links TRBV7-2 to TRBJ1-4; D unclear. The V gene lost 2 bases and the J gene lost 4 bases, with 8 bases spanning the gap. CDR1 is SGHTA and CDR2 is FQGNSA in the germline V gene. The CDR3 runs to 14 residues. The CDR3 here is CASSLYGLNEKLFF. The CDR3 DNA sequence: TGTGCCAGCAGCTTATACGGCCTTAATGAAAAACTGTTTTTT.

The V and J genes are TRBV28 and TRBJ1-2; TRBD1 is a possible D gene (5 bases). The CDR3 has 15 residues. Trimming stripped 3 bases from V and 3 bases from J, with 14 bases between. Germline loops: CDR1 MDHEN, CDR2 SYDVKM. CDR3 loop: CASSLQGRGYYGYTF. In nucleotides, the CDR3 is TGTGCCAGCAGTTTGCAGGGAAGGGGCTACTATGGCTACACCTTC.

The chain uses TRBV5-1 and TRBJ2-1, with 16 nucleotides matching TRBD2. The CDR3 is 16 amino acids. Trimming at V came to 3 bases and at J to 5 bases, leaving 2 bases not matched to a gene. The germline V gene encodes CDR1 SGHRS and CDR2 YFSETQ. The CDR3 here is CASSSGLAGGDNEQFF. CDR3 nucleotides: TGCGCCAGCAGCTCGGGACTAGCGGGAGGGGACAATGAGCAGTTCTTC.

The table lists this clonotype with a few counts. V usage is TRBV28 and J usage is TRBJ2-7, with D maybe TRBD2 (6 bases). Germline CDR1 and CDR2: MDHEN and SYDVKM. V lost 3 bases and J 2 bases, leaving 17 bases between the germline ends. This CDR3 region has 16 residues. The CDR3 region is CASSFLGSGSPYEQYF. The CDR3, as DNA: TGTGCCAGCAGTTTTCTGGGTTCCGGGAGTCCCTACGAGCAGTACTTC.

This clonotype was seen many times. The V gene is TRBV7-2, the J gene TRBJ2-2; either TRBD1 or TRBD2 may fit D (5 bases each). Germline V gene lookup returns CDR1 SGHTA and CDR2 FQGNSA. Trimming left V 1 base short and J 4 bases short, with 13 bases between. The CDR3 has 16 residues. The chain's CDR3 is CASSLEGPVLTGELFF. The CDR3 region has the DNA TGTGCCAGCAGCTTAGAGGGACCAGTCCTCACCGGGGAGCTGTTTTTT.

This chain joins TRBV28 and TRBJ2-7; D remains ambiguous. Germline V gene lookup returns CDR1 MDHEN and CDR2 SYDVKM. V was trimmed by 5 bases and J by 4 bases, leaving 15 bases between them. CDR3 length: 14 amino acids. CDR3 nucleotide sequence: TGTGCCAGCAGTAAGACACTGGGTCGTTACGAGCAGTACTTC. Translated: CASSKTLGRYEQYF.

The rearrangement joins TRBV7-2 to TRBJ1-5; D remains unclear. Between the trimmed V and J ends, which lost 0 bases and 5 bases, there was a span of 5 bases. There are 13 residues in the CDR3. Germline V CDR1 and CDR2: SGHTA, FQGNSA. The CDR3 here is CASSLARHQPQHF. The DNA for the CDR3 is TGTGCCAGCAGCTTAGCCCGTCATCAGCCCCAGCATTTT.

The chain has TRBV27 and TRBJ1-2, with D tentatively TRBD1 (6 bases). The CDR3 sequence is 14 residues long. Per the germline V gene, CDR1 is MNHEY and CDR2 is SMNVEV (reference sequence). V lost 4 bases to trimming and J lost 4 bases, with 13 bases between them. The CDR3 coding sequence is TGTGCCAGCAGTTGGGGACAATCGGGCTATGGCTACACCTTC. It yields the protein CASSWGQSGYGYTF.

This clonotype was seen at least ten times. The rearrangement joins TRBV7-2 to TRBJ1-2, with 9 bases aligning to TRBD1. The ends lost 5 bases at V and 3 bases at J; junction bases unmatched: 7. CDR1 is SGHTA and CDR2 is FQGNSA in the germline V gene. The CDR3 loop spans 15 amino acids. The CDR3 coding sequence is TGTGCCAGCAGCGTCCCGGACAGGGGTTACTATGGCTACACCTTC. Protein sequence: CASSVPDRGYYGYTF.

This clonotype showed up just a few times. V usage is TRBV29-1 and J usage is TRBJ1-1; D is undetermined. This CDR3 has 12 amino acids. V gave up 4 bases and J gave up 4 bases, with 10 bases separating them. The germline CDR1 and CDR2 sequences are SQVTM and ANQGSEA. The CDR3 region is CSVGRAGTEAFF. The DNA of the CDR3 is TGCAGCGTTGGGAGGGCTGGCACTGAAGCTTTCTTT.

This clonotype was counted only a few times. The rearrangement joins TRBV12-5 to TRBJ1-6; D might be TRBD1 (5 bases). CDR3 size: 16 residues. V was clipped by 0 bases and J by 4 bases, with 10 bases between them. The germline gives CDR1 LGHNT, CDR2 FRNRAP. The CDR3 spells CASGLVWGGYNSPLHF. CDR3 nucleotide sequence: TGTGCTAGTGGTTTGGTGTGGGGCGGGTATAATTCACCCCTCCACTTT. The full variable domain, with the rest looked up from reference TRBV12-5 and TRBJ1-6, is DARVTQTPRHKVTEMGQEVTMRCQPILGHNTVFWYRQTMMQGLELLAYFRNRAPLDDSGMPKDRFSAEMPDATLATLKIQPSEPRDSAVYFCASGLVWGGYNSPLHFGNGTRLTVT.

The table lists this clonotype with a few counts. The chain employs TRBV7-2 and TRBJ2-5; D not resolved. CDR3 length equals 13 residues. V was trimmed by 5 bases and J by 5 bases, leaving 12 bases between them. Germline V lookup: CDR1 SGHTA, CDR2 FQGNSA. The DNA of the CDR3 is TGTGCCAGCAGCACTCGCTTCGGGGAGACCCAGTACTTC. Its protein product is CASSTRFGETQYF. The entire variable domain, with the rest obtained from reference TRBV7-2 and TRBJ2-5, is as follows: GAGVSQSPSNKVTEKGKDVELRCDPISGHTALYWYRQSLGQGLEFLIYFQGNSAPDKSGLPSDRFSAERTGGSVSTLTIQRTQQEDSAVYLCASSTRFGETQYFGPGTRLLVL.